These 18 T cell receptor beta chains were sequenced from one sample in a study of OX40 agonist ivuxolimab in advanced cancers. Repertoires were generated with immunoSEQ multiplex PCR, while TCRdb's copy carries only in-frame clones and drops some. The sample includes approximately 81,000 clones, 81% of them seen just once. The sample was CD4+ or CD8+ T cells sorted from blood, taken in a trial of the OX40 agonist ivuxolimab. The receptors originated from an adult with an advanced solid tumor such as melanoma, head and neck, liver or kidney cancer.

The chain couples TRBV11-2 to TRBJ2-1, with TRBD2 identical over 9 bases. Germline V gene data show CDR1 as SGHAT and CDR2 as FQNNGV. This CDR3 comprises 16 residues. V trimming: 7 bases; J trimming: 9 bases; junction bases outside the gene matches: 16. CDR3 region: CASTTAELAGKGEQFF. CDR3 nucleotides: TGTGCCAGCACCACTGCGGAGCTAGCGGGAAAGGGTGAGCAGTTCTTC. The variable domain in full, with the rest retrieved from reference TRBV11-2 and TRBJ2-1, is EAGVAQSPRYKIIEKRQSVAFWCNPISGHATLYWYQQILGQGPKLLIQFQNNGVVDDSQLPKDRFSAERLKGVDSTLKIQPAKLEDSAVYLCASTTAELAGKGEQFFGPGTRLTVL.

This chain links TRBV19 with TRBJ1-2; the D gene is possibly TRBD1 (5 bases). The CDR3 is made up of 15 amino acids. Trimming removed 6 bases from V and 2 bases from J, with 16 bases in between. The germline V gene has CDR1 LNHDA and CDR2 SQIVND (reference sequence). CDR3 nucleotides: TGTGCCAGTAGGCGACCGGGACGCCAAAACTATGGCTACACCTTC. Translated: CASRRPGRQNYGYTF.

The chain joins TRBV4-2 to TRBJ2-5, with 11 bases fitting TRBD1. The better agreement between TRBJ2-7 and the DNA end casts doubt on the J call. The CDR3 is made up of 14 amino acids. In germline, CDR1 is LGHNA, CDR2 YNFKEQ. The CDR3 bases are TGTGCCAGCAGTCCAGGGACAGGGGGTTCCGAGCAGTACTTC. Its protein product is CASSPGTGGSEQYF.

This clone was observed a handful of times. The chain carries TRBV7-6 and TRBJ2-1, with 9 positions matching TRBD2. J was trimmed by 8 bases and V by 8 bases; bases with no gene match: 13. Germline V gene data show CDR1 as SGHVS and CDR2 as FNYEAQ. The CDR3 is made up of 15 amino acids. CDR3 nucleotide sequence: TGTGCCAGCGCGACCTTAGCGGGGGACCACGATGAGCAGTTCTTC. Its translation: CASATLAGDHDEQFF.

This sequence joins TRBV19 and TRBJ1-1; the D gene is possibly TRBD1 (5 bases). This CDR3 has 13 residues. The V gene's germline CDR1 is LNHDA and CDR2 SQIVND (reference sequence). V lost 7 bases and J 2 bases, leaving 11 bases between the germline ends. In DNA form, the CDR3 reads TGTGCCAGTAAACCGGGGCTTAACACTGAAGCTTTCTTT. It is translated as CASKPGLNTEAFF.

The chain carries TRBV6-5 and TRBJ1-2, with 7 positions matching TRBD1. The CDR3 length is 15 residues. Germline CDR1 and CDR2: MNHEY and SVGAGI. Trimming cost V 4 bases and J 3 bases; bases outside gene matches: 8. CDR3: CASSLRQGSHYGYTF. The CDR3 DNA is TGTGCCAGCAGTTTACGACAGGGAAGTCACTATGGCTACACCTTC.

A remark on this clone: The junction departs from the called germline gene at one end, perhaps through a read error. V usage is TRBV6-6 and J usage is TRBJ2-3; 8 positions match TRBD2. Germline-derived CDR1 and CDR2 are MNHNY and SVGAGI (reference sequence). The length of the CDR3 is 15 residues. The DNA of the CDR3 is TGTGCCAGCGGTTACGTGACTAGCGGCACAGATACGCAGTATTTT. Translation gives CASGYVTSGTDTQYF.

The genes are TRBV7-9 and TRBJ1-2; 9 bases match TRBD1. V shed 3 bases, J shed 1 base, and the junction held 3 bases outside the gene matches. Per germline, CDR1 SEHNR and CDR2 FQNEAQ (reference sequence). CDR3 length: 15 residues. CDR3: CASSLRGQGNYGYTF. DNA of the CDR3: TGTGCCAGCAGCTTGAGGGGACAGGGTAACTATGGCTACACCTTC.

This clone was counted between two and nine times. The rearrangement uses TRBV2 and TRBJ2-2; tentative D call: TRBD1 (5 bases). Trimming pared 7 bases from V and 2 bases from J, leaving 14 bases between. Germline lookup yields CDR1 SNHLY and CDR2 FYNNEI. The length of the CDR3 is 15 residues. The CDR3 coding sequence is TGTGCCAGCATCGGCCAGACAGCTAACACCGGGGAGCTGTTTTTT. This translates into CASIGQTANTGELFF.

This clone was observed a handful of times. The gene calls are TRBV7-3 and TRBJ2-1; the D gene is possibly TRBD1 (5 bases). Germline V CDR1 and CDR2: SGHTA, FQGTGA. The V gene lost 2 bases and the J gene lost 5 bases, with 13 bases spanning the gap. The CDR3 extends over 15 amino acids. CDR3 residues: CASSLSAQGDNEQFF. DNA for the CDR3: TGTGCCAGCAGCTTATCAGCCCAAGGGGACAATGAGCAGTTCTTC.

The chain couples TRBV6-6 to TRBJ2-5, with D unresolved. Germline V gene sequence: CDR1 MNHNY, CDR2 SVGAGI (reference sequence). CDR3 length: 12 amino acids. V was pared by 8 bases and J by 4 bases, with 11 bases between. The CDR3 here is CASGPRTETQYF. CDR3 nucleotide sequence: TGTGCCAGCGGCCCCCGCACAGAGACCCAGTACTTC.

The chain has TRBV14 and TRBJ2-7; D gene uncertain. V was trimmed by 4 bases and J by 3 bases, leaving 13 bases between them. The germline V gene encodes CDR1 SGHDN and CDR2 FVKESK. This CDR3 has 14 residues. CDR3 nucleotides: TGTGCCAGCAGCCCTTATGCGGACCGCTACGAGCAGTACTTC. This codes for CASSPYADRYEQYF.

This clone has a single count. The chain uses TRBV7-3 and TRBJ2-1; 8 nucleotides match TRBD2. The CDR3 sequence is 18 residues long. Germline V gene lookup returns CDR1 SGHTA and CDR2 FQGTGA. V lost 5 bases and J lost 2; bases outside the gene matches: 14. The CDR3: CASSHGTRNSITYNEQFF. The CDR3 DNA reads TGTGCCAGCAGCCACGGGACTAGAAACAGCATTACCTACAATGAGCAGTTCTTC.

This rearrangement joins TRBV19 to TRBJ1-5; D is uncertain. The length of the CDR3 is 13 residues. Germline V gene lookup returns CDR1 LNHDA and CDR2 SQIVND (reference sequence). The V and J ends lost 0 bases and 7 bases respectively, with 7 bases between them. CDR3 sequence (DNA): TGTGCCAGTAGTATAGAAGGGCGACAGCCCCAGCATTTT. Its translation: CASSIEGRQPQHF.

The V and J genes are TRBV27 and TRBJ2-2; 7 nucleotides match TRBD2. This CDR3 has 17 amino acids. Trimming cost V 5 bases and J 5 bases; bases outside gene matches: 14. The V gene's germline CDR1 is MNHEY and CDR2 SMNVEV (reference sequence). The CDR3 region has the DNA TGTGCCAGCAGTATTGGCCCAGCGGGGCCGGGGACCGGGGAGCTGTTTTTT. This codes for CASSIGPAGPGTGELFF.

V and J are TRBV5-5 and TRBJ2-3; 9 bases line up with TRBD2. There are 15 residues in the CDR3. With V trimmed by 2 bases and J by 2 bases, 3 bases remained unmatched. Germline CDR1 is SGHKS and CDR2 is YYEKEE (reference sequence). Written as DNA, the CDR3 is TGTGCCAGCAGCTTACTAGCGGGTCCCACAGATACGCAGTATTTT. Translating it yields CASSLLAGPTDTQYF. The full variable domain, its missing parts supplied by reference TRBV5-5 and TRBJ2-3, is DAGVTQSPTHLIKTRGQQVTLRCSPISGHKSVSWYQQVLGQGPQFIFQYYEKEERGRGNFPDRFSARQFPNYSSELNVNALLLGDSALYLCASSLLAGPTDTQYFGPGTRLTVL.

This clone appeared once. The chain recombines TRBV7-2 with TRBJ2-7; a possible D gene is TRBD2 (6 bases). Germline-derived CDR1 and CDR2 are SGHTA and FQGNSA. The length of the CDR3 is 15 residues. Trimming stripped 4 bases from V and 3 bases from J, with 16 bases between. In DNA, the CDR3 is TGTGCCAGCAGCTCCCTGGGACTCAAACTCTACGAGCAGTACTTC. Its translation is CASSSLGLKLYEQYF.

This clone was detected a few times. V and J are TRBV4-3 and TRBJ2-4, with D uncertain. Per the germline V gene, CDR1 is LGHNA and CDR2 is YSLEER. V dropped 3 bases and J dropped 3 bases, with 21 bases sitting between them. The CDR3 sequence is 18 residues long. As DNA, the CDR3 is TGCGCCAGCAGCCACTTACTCGCTTCCGGTGTGGACAAAAACATTCAGTACTTC. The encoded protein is CASSHLLASGVDKNIQYF.